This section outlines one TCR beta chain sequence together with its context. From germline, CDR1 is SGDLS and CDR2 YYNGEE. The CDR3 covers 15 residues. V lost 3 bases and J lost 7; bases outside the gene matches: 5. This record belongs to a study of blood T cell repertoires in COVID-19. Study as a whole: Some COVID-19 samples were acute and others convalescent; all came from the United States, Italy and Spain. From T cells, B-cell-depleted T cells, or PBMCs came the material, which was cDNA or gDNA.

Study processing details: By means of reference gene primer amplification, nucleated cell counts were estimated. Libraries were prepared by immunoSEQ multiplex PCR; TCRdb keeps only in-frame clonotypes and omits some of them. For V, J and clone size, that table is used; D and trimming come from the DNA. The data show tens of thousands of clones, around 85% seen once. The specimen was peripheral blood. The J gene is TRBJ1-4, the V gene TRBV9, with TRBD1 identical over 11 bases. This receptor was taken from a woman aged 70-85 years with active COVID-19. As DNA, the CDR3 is TGTGCCAGCAGCGCCGGGACAGGGGGAATTGAAAAACTGTTTTTT. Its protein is CASSAGTGGIEKLFF.